The text below deals with one T cell receptor (beta chain). This sample was included in a study of blood T cell repertoires in COVID-19. At the level of the study: Material from acute and convalescent COVID-19 was sourced from the United States, Italy and Spain. The analysed material was cDNA or gDNA that came from T cells, B-cell-depleted T cells, or PBMCs.

In the authors' methods: Amplification with reference gene primers provided the estimates of nucleated cell counts. Assay used: immunoSEQ multiplex PCR; TCRdb lists only in-frame clones, some missing. That table is the source of V, J and clone size, and D and trimming were worked out from the DNA. The repertoire holds about 220,000 clones, 80% to 85% seen once, with roughly 21% in the top ten. Trimming removed 4 bases from V and 10 bases from J, with 16 bases in between. There are 14 residues in the CDR3. The germline CDR1 and CDR2 sequences are KGHDR and SFDVKD. V and J are TRBV24-1 and TRBJ2-1, with TRBD1 as a possible D gene (5 bases). Sequencing used peripheral blood. The source of this sequence is a man aged 25 to 40 with active or convalescent COVID-19. CDR3 protein: CATSESDSLGEQFF. As DNA, the CDR3 is TGTGCCACCAGTGAGTCTGACAGCCTAGGGGAGCAGTTCTTC.